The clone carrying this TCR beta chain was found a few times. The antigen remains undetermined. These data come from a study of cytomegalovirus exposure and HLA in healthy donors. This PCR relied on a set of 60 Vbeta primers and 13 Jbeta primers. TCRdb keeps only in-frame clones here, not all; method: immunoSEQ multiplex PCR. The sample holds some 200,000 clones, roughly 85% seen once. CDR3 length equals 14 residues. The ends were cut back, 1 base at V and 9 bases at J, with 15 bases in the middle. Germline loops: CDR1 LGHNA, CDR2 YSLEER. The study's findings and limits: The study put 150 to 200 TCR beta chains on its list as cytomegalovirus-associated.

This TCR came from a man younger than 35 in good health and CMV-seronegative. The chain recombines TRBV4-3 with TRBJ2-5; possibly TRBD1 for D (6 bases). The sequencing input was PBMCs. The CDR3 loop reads CASSQGGQGRAQYF. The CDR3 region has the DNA TGCGCCAGCAGCCAAGGGGGGCAGGGTAGGGCCCAGTACTTC.